This TCR beta chain was sequenced during a study of vaccination effects on CD4 cells after COVID-19. Study-wide results and limits: Substantial clonal contraction characterized both infection- and vaccine-induced clones late after vaccination.

Generated by immunoSEQ multiplex PCR, the TCRdb table keeps only in-frame clones and is missing some. The sample has roughly 27,000 clones, about 67% seen once. The ViraFEST assay expanded antigen-specific CD4+ T cells with viral peptide pools before sequencing. Investigators separated out CD4+ T cells once around 11 days of culture had passed. Two doses of BNT162b2 or mRNA-1273 vaccine were administered to participants. The CDR3 is 13 residues long. With 1 base removed from V and 7 bases from J, the gap between germline ends came to 8 bases. Turning to this clone: Its cognate antigen is unknown.

The origin of this receptor is a human donor who received a COVID-19 vaccine. The J gene is TRBJ2-4, the V gene TRBV12-3 or TRBV12-4; D is ambiguous. Material: CD4+ T cells from PBMCs cultured with HCoV-NL63 spike peptides, obtained after COVID-19 vaccination. The CDR3 DNA follows: TGTGCCAGCAGTTTAGGGTCTGGGAACATTCAGTACTTC. Residues: CASSLGSGNIQYF.